These 21 T cell receptor beta chains share one sample of origin, sequenced in a study of blood T cell repertoires in COVID-19. The data were produced by immunoSEQ multiplex PCR, yet TCRdb's version contains in-frame clones alone and is incomplete. Of 35,000 to 50,000 clones listed, around 75% are singletons. The sequencing input was peripheral blood. Source of these receptors: a man aged 80 or over with acute or convalescent COVID-19.

This clone was detected many times. The V and J genes are TRBV7-2 and TRBJ1-5; tentative D call: TRBD1 (6 bases). Germline values: CDR1 SGHTA, CDR2 FQGNSA. V was clipped by 4 bases and J by 4 bases, with 8 bases between them. The length of the CDR3 is 13 residues. CDR3: CASSSDRNQPQHF. The CDR3 DNA reads as TGTGCCAGCAGCTCGGACAGAAATCAGCCCCAGCATTTT.

The chain has TRBV30 and TRBJ2-5; 7 bases match TRBD2. Germline V gene data show CDR1 as GTSNPN and CDR2 as SVGIG (reference sequence). There are 13 residues in the CDR3. Losses at the gene ends were 5 bases for V and 5 bases for J; bases not matched to a gene: 8. CDR3 nucleotides: TGTGCCTGGGCGGGGGTTGTAAGGGAGACCCAGTACTTC. It yields the protein CAWAGVVRETQYF.

The gene calls are TRBV4-3 and TRBJ1-6; no clear D gene. Germline V gene sequence: CDR1 LGHNA, CDR2 YSLEER. V was trimmed by 0 bases and J by 7 bases, leaving 13 bases between them. The CDR3 has 16 residues. The CDR3 protein is CASSQDGAGFNSPLHF. As DNA, the CDR3 is TGCGCCAGCAGCCAAGATGGAGCGGGTTTCAATTCACCCCTCCACTTT.

This clone appeared a single time. The chain employs TRBV14 and TRBJ2-3; no reliable D call. V was pared by 0 bases and J by 2 bases, with 6 bases between. Germline CDR1 and CDR2: SGHDN and FVKESK. The CDR3 is made up of 14 amino acids. CDR3 in DNA: TGTGCCAGCAGCCAAGATCTTATCACAGATACGCAGTATTTT. Amino acid sequence: CASSQDLITDTQYF.

The chain recombines TRBV5-8 with TRBJ1-3; D is perhaps TRBD1 (5 bases). This CDR3 region has 18 residues. CDR1 and CDR2 from the germline V gene are SGHTS and YDEGEE. The V gene lost 2 bases and the J gene lost 0 bases, with 18 bases spanning the gap. The CDR3 sequence is CASSLIGRRANSGNTIYF. The CDR3 DNA sequence: TGTGCCAGCAGCTTAATAGGGCGCAGGGCGAACTCTGGAAACACCATATATTTT.

The sample holds one count of this clone. The J gene is TRBJ2-1, the V gene TRBV28; D is unclear. The germline V gene has CDR1 MDHEN and CDR2 SYDVKM. Trimming pared 5 bases from V and 12 bases from J, leaving 11 bases between. The CDR3 spans 11 residues. The CDR3 nucleotides are TGTGCCAGCAGTCTGACTGACCGGCAGTTCTTC. Residues: CASSLTDRQFF.

This clone occurred a few times. The chain couples TRBV11-2 to TRBJ2-5; 11 positions agree with TRBD2. Looked up from germline, CDR1 is SGHAT and CDR2 is FQNNGV. V gave up 4 bases and J gave up 4 bases; unmatched junction bases: 17. The CDR3 is made up of 19 amino acids. The CDR3 DNA sequence: TGTGCCAGCAGCTCCCCTTGGTCTAGCGGGAGGTTCGTACGAGAGACCCAGTACTTC. Its translation is CASSSPWSSGRFVRETQYF.

The V and J genes are TRBV27 and TRBJ2-1, with TRBD1 identical over 8 bases. The CDR3 has 18 amino acids. Germline values: CDR1 MNHEY, CDR2 SMNVEV (reference sequence). Germline trimming cut 1 base from V and 0 bases from J; bases unmatched to any gene: 8. The CDR3 DNA sequence: TGTGCCAGCAGTTTATATGTGATGGGGACAGGCTCCTACAATGAGCAGTTCTTC. This translates into CASSLYVMGTGSYNEQFF.

In DNA form, the CDR3 reads TGTGCCAGCAGCCAAGATAGACCAGGGGGTGATTACAATGAGCAGTTCTTC. Its protein is CASSQDRPGGDYNEQFF. The chain has TRBV14 and TRBJ2-1; 7 nucleotides agree with TRBD1. The germline V gene has CDR1 SGHDN and CDR2 FVKESK. J gave up 4 bases and V 0 bases, and 9 bases lay outside the gene matches. This CDR3 is 17 amino acids long.

This chain joins TRBV28 and TRBJ1-4; 7 bases map to TRBD1. The ends lost 8 bases at V and 8 bases at J; junction bases unmatched: 8. Germline loops: CDR1 MDHEN, CDR2 SYDVKM. The CDR3 is 13 amino acids. CDR3 DNA sequence: TGTGCCAGCTCGGGACAGCGAGAGGAAAAACTGTTTTTT. Protein: CASSGQREEKLFF.

The chain recombines TRBV5-1 with TRBJ1-4; D perhaps matches TRBD1 (5 bases). V was trimmed by 3 bases and J by 5 bases, leaving 8 bases between them. The CDR3 has 13 residues. Germline V gene sequence: CDR1 SGHRS, CDR2 YFSETQ. The CDR3 sequence: CASSWGRNEKLFF. CDR3 sequence (DNA): TGCGCCAGCAGCTGGGGCCGGAATGAAAAACTGTTTTTT. The whole variable domain, filled in from reference TRBV5-1 and TRBJ1-4, reads KAGVTQTPRYLIKTRGQQVTLSCSPISGHRSVSWYQQTPGQGLQFLFEYFSETQRNKGNFPGRFSGRQFSNSRSEMNVSTLELGDSALYLCASSWGRNEKLFFGSGTQLSVL.

V is TRBV5-6 and J is TRBJ2-3, with a tentative D call TRBD2 (6 bases). V was pared by 3 bases and J by 0 bases, with 11 bases between. Germline lookup yields CDR1 SGHDT and CDR2 YYEEEE. The CDR3 spans 15 residues. Written as DNA, the CDR3 is TGTGCCAGCAGCTGGCTGGGGACTAGCACAGATACGCAGTATTTT. Amino acids: CASSWLGTSTDTQYF.

This clone occurred once. V usage is TRBV19 and J usage is TRBJ2-1; TRBD2 matches at 7 bases. The CDR3 has 14 amino acids. Germline-derived CDR1 and CDR2 are LNHDA and SQIVND (reference sequence). J lost 8 bases, V lost 6 bases, and 10 bases had no gene match. The CDR3 DNA follows: TGTGCCAGTAGAAATCGTGGGAGCGGGGATGAGCAGTTCTTC. Amino acids: CASRNRGSGDEQFF.

This sequence joins TRBV28 and TRBJ1-2, with D possibly matching TRBD1 (5 bases). Trimming removed 6 bases from V and 1 base from J, with 15 bases in between. From germline, CDR1 is MDHEN and CDR2 SYDVKM. The CDR3 runs 15 residues. CDR3 in amino acids: CASSSRGGGNYGYTF. DNA of the CDR3: TGTGCCAGCAGCTCCCGGGGGGGTGGTAACTATGGCTACACCTTC.

V and J are TRBV5-1 and TRBJ2-1; TRBD1 agrees at 7 bases. V was clipped by 2 bases and J by 9 bases; unmatched bases: 2. Germline lookup yields CDR1 SGHRS and CDR2 YFSETQ. CDR3 size: 12 residues. CDR3 amino acids: CASSFGQVEQFF. Written as DNA, the CDR3 is TGCGCCAGCAGCTTTGGACAGGTTGAGCAGTTCTTC.

This CDR3 reads CASSYRHRQTQYF. The DNA for the CDR3 is TGTGCCAGCAGTTACCGACACCGACAGACCCAGTACTTC. The chain combines TRBV6-5 with TRBJ2-5; D ambiguous. CDR3 size: 13 residues. Trimming left V 2 bases short and J 6 bases short, with 10 bases between. Germline V gene sequence: CDR1 MNHEY, CDR2 SVGAGI.

CDR3 residues: CSVDSGRTADTQYF. The CDR3 nucleotides are TGCAGCGTCGATAGCGGGAGGACCGCAGATACGCAGTATTTT. V gene TRBV29-1 combines with J gene TRBJ2-3; 10 nucleotides match TRBD2. The CDR3 spans 14 residues. Germline V lookup: CDR1 SQVTM, CDR2 ANQGSEA. After removal of 6 bases from V and 4 bases from J, the junction contained 7 bases not matched to a gene.

The chain has TRBV7-2 and TRBJ2-5; TRBD1 aligns across 9 bases. After removal of 0 bases from V and 5 bases from J, the junction contained 1 base not matched to a gene. This CDR3 has 14 amino acids. Germline V gene lookup returns CDR1 SGHTA and CDR2 FQGNSA. CDR3 bases: TGTGCCAGCAGCTTAGCCGGACAGGGGGAGACCCAGTACTTC. It yields the protein CASSLAGQGETQYF.

The chain joins TRBV7-9 to TRBJ1-1; TRBD1 might be the D (5 bases). CDR1 is SEHNR, CDR2 FQNEAQ, per germline (reference sequence). CDR3 length: 13 residues. The V end lost 4 bases, the J end lost 6 bases, and 12 bases lay between the germline ends. CDR3 nucleotide sequence: TGTGCCAGCAGCTCCAGTGGGGGGTCTGAAGCTTTCTTT. It translates to CASSSSGGSEAFF.

The chain couples TRBV28 to TRBJ2-7; TRBD2 aligns across 8 bases. V gave up 5 bases and J gave up 4 bases; unmatched junction bases: 7. Germline V gene data show CDR1 as MDHEN and CDR2 as SYDVKM. The CDR3 has 14 residues. The chain's CDR3 is CASSQGLVEYEQYF. CDR3 nucleotide sequence: TGTGCCAGCAGTCAGGGACTAGTGGAATACGAGCAGTACTTC.

The chain links TRBV28 to TRBJ1-2, with 10 positions matching TRBD1. V gave up 6 bases and J gave up 8 bases; unmatched junction bases: 9. The CDR3 totals 14 residues. Germline CDR1 is MDHEN and CDR2 is SYDVKM. The DNA for the CDR3 is TGTGCCAGCAGCATCGACAGGGGGCGGAAGGGCTACACCTTC. Its translation is CASSIDRGRKGYTF.